This record looks at one T cell receptor beta chain sequence and its context. Its antigen is as yet unknown. Libraries were prepared by immunoSEQ multiplex PCR; TCRdb keeps only in-frame clonotypes and omits some of them. The data contain about 23,000 clones, around 67% of them singletons. This record belongs to a study of tumor-infiltrating lymphocytes in localized non-small cell lung cancer. Across the whole study: Tumor tissue and non-adjacent uninvolved lung came from each patient. Overall study findings and caveats: Technical variation could not be separated from intratumor heterogeneity here. Compared with uninvolved lung, tumors showed higher T cell infiltration by TCRbeta sequencing. TCR sequencing covered a subset of patients with enough tissue.

CDR3 length equals 15 residues. From germline, CDR1 is MNHNS and CDR2 SASEGT. V was shortened by 3 bases and J by 4 bases, with 13 bases between the two germline ends. The V and J genes are TRBV6-1 and TRBJ1-5; D uncertain. Sequencing was done on a sample of lung tumor tissue. The clonotype comes from a human donor with non-small cell lung cancer. Written as DNA, the CDR3 is TGTGCCAGCAGTGATCTTATCCGAAAAAATCAGCCCCAGCATTTT. Its translation is CASSDLIRKNQPQHF.